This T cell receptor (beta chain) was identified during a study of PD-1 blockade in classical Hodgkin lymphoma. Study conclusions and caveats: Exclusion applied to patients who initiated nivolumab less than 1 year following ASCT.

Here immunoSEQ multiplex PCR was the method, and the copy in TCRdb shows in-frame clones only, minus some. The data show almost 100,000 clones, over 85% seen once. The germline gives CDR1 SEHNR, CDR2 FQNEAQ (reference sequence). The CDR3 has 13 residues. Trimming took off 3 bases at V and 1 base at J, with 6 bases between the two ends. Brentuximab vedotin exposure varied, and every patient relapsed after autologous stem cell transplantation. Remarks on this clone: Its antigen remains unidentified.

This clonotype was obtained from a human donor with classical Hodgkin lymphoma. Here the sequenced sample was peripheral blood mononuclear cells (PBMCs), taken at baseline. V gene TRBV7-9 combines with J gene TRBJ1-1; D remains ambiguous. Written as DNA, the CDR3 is TGTGCCAGCAGCTTCCAAACGAACACTGAAGCTTTCTTT. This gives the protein CASSFQTNTEAFF.